The T cell receptor beta chain under discussion was sequenced for a study of identifying expanded T cells in peripheral blood. The CDR3 is 14 residues long. Germline V gene lookup returns CDR1 MNHEY and CDR2 SMNVEV (reference sequence). With 6 bases removed from V and 8 bases from J, the gap between germline ends came to 16 bases. Assay used: immunoSEQ multiplex PCR; TCRdb lists only in-frame clones, some missing. The repertoire has roughly 120,000 clones, 88% of them found once; the top ten carry under 9%. On this clone: The antigen remains undetermined.

Study conclusions and caveats: Technical replicates showed roughly 1.2 changed clones; roughly two weeks around 15; four weeks 19.

This chain joins TRBV27 and TRBJ2-2; weak D call: TRBD1 (6 bases). The receptor was derived from a person aged 18 to 69 in good health. Sequencing used blood. The CDR3 DNA is TGTGCCAGCAGGAGGGACATTGTTTTGGGGGAGCTGTTTTTT. Translated, it gives CASRRDIVLGELFF.